A few counts support the clone carrying this T cell receptor beta chain. Its antigen is not identified. This sample is part of a study of regulatory T cells in long-lasting Graves disease. Noted time point: newly diagnosed GD, antithyroid drugs for less than 3 months. Preparation of the TCR library used RNA extracted from PBMCs. Patients came from an endocrinology department in Xi'an, China. Study-wide results and caveats: Having only a small sample size may have limited accuracy. Whereas new patients shared some 970 public clonotypes, persistent patients shared more, at about 2,700. There were preferences for TRBV28, TRBJ1-2 and TRBJ2-5 in persistent disease.

V was clipped by 1 base and J by 6 bases, with 10 bases between them. CDR3 length equals 14 residues. Germline CDR1 is LGHDT and CDR2 is YNNKEL (reference sequence). For TCR beta, libraries came from iRepertoire HTBI primers and Arm-PCR of CDR3 regions. TCRdb re-analysed the multiplex PCR reads in MiXCR, keeping a single row per CDR3 protein. The sample contains 300,000 to 400,000 distinct CDR3 sequences, less than 20% of which appear only once. The rearrangement links TRBV3-1 to TRBJ1-5; D not resolved. This clonotype originated in a female donor with Graves disease. Sequences were derived from peripheral blood mononuclear cells (PBMCs), sampled at new diagnosis, from a patient treated with antithyroid drugs. CDR3 residues: CASSQGPGTQPQHF. Here the CDR3 DNA reads TGTGCCAGCAGCCAAGGGCCGGGCACTCAGCCCCAGCATTTT.